The clone carrying this T cell receptor beta chain was counted between two and nine times. Each CDR3 protein gets one entry after TCRdb re-called the 5' RACE reads with MiXCR. Among 550,000 to 650,000 distinct CDR3 sequences listed, roughly 17% were seen once. The CDR3 extends over 17 amino acids. V gave up 0 bases and J gave up 1 base, with 11 bases separating them. Germline CDR1 is KGHDR and CDR2 is SFDVKD. The data stem from a study of T-cell memory formation after mild COVID-19. The material sequenced was PBMCs or a T cell subset sorted from them (not recorded which). The clonotype comes from an adult woman who had mild COVID-19 (a few samples of this study predate the infection). Cell type and time point are not known. This sequence joins TRBV24-1 and TRBJ2-2, with D uncertain. For the CDR3, the DNA is TGTGCCACCAGTGATTTGAAGGGAACAATGAACACCGGGGAGCTGTTTTTT. Translating gives CATSDLKGTMNTGELFF.